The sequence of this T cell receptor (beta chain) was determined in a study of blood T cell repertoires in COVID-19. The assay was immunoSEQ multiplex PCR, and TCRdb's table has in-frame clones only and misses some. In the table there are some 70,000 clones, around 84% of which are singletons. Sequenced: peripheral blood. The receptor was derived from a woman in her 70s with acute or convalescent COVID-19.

The CDR3 sequence is CASSPLATGNYGYTF. The DNA of the CDR3 is TGCGCCAGCAGCCCCTTAGCCACAGGGAATTATGGCTACACCTTC. This rearrangement joins TRBV5-1 to TRBJ1-2; maybe TRBD1 (6 bases). This CDR3 spans 15 amino acids. Germline V gene data show CDR1 as SGHRS and CDR2 as YFSETQ. Trimming left V 4 bases short and J 5 bases short, with 18 bases between.